The entry below gives a single T cell receptor beta chain sequence along with its context. Its antigen is currently unknown. These data come from a study of blood T cells in healthy people across ages. Study findings and constraints: Age advanced and TCR beta diversity per million T cells fell, roughly linearly. Researchers deemed the diversity estimates from one million T cells underestimates.

Together with a sample-barcoded 5' primer, a J-beta primer mix was included in a second PCR lasting roughly 6 to 12 cycles. TCRdb fed the 5' RACE reads into MiXCR, producing one record per CDR3 protein. The sample records approximately 730,000 distinct CDR3 sequences, roughly 43% being singletons. The source is a woman in her sixties in good health. Sequencing was carried out using blood.

In DNA, the CDR3 is TGTGCCAGCAGTCGAACTGTCTTCCGGGACAGCAAAAACACCGGGGAGCTGTTTTTT. The encoded protein is CASSRTVFRDSKNTGELFF. The chain recombines TRBV27 with TRBJ2-2; 7 nucleotides line up with TRBD1. Trimming took 5 bases from V and 2 from J; bases not matched to a gene: 17. In germline, CDR1 is MNHEY, CDR2 SMNVEV (reference sequence). The CDR3 consists of 19 residues.